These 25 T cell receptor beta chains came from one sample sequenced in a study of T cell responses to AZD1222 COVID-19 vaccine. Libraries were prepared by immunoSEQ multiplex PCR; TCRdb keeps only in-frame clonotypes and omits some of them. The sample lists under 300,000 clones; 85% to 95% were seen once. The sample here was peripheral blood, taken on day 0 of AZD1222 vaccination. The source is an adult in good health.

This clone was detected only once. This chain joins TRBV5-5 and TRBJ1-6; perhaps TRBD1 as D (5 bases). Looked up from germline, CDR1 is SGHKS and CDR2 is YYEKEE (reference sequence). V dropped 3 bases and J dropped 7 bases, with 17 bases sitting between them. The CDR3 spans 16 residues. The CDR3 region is CASSSIPGRNNSPLHF. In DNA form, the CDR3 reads TGTGCCAGCAGCTCAATCCCGGGACGGAACAATTCACCCCTCCACTTT.

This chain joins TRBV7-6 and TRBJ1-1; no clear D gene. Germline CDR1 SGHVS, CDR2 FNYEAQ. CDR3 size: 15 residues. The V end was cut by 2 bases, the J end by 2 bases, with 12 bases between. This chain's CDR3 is CASSLRPQLNTEAFF. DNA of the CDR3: TGTGCCAGCAGCTTAAGGCCACAACTAAACACTGAAGCTTTCTTT. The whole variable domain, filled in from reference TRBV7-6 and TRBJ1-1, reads GAGVSQSPRYKVTKRGQDVALRCDPISGHVSLYWYRQALGQGPEFLTYFNYEAQQDKSGLPNDRFSAERPEGSISTLTIQRTEQRDSAMYRCASSLRPQLNTEAFFGQGTRLTVV.

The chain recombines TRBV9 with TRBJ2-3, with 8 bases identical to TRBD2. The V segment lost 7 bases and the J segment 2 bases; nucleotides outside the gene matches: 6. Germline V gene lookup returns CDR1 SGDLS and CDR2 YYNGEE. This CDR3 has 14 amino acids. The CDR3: CASRGRGDTDTQYF. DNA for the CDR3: TGTGCCAGCCGGGGGCGGGGGGACACAGATACGCAGTATTTT.

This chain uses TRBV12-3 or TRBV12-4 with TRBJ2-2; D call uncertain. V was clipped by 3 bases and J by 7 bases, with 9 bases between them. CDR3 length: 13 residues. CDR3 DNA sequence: TGTGCCAGCAGTTTCGCCCAAAACGGGGAGCTGTTTTTT. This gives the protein CASSFAQNGELFF.

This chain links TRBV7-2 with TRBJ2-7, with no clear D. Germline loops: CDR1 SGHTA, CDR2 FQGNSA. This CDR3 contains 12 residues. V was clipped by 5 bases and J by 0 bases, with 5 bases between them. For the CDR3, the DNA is TGTGCCAGCAGCCGGACCTCCTACGAGCAGTACTTC. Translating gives CASSRTSYEQYF. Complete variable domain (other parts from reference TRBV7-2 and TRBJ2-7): GAGVSQSPSNKVTEKGKDVELRCDPISGHTALYWYRQSLGQGLEFLIYFQGNSAPDKSGLPSDRFSAERTGGSVSTLTIQRTQQEDSAVYLCASSRTSYEQYFGPGTRLTVT.

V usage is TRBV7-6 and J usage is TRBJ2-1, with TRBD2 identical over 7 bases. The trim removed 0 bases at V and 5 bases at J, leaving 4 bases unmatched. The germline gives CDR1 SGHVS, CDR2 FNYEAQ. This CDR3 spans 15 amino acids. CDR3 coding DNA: TGTGCCAGCAGCTTAGCTGGACTAGAAAACAATGAGCAGTTCTTC. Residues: CASSLAGLENNEQFF.

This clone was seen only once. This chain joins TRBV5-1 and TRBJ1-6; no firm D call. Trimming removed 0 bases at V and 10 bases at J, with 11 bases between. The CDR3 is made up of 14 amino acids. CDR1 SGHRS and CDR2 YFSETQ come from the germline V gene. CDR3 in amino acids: CASSLEDLSSPLHF. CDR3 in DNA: TGCGCCAGCAGCTTGGAGGACCTTTCATCACCCCTCCACTTT.

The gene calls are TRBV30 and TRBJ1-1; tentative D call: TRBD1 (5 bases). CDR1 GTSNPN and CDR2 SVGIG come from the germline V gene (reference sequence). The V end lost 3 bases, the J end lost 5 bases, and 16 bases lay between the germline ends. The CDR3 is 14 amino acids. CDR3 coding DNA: TGTGCCTGGAGCCCGAAGGGGTTCAAGACTGAAGCTTTCTTT. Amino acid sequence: CAWSPKGFKTEAFF.

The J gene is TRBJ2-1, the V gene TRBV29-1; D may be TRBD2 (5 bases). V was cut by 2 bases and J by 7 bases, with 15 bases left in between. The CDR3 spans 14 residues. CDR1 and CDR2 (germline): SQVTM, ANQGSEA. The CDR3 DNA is TGCAGCGTTGAACTATGGGTTAGGAGGAATGAGCAGTTCTTC. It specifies CSVELWVRRNEQFF.

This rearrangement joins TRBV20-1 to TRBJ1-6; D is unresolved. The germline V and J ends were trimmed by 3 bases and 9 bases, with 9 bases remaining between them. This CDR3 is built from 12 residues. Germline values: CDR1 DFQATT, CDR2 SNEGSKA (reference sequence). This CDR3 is CSASPPSSPLHF. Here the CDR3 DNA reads TGCAGTGCTAGTCCCCCCAGTTCACCCCTCCACTTT.

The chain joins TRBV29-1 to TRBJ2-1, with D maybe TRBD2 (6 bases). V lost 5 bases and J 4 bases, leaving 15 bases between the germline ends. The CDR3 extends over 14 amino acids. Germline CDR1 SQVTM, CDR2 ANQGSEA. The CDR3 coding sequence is TGCAGCGTTTCCGGGACTTATGAATACAATGAGCAGTTCTTC. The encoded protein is CSVSGTYEYNEQFF.

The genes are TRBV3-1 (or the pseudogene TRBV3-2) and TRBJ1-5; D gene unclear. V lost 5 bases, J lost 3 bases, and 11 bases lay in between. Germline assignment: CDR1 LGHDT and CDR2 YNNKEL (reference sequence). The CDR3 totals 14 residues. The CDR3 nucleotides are TGTGCCAGCAGCTCCTCCGGGGACAATCAGCCCCAGCATTTT. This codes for CASSSSGDNQPQHF.

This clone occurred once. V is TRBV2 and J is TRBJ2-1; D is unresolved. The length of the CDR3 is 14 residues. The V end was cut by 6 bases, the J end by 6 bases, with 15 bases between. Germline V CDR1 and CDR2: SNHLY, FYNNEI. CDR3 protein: CASSPWVTTNEQFF. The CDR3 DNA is TGTGCCAGCAGCCCGTGGGTAACCACCAATGAGCAGTTCTTC. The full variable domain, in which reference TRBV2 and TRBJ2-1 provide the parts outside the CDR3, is EPEVTQTPSHQVTQMGQEVILRCVPISNHLYFYWYRQILGQKVEFLVSFYNNEISEKSEIFDDQFSVERPDGSNFTLKIRSTKLEDSAMYFCASSPWVTTNEQFFGPGTRLTVL.

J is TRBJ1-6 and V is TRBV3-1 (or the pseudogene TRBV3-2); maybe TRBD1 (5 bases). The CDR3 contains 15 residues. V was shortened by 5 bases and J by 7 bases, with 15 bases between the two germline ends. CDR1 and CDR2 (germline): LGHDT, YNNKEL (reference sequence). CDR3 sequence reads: CASSSGQASNSPLHF. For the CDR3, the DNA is TGTGCCAGCAGCTCAGGGCAGGCCTCAAATTCACCCCTCCACTTT.

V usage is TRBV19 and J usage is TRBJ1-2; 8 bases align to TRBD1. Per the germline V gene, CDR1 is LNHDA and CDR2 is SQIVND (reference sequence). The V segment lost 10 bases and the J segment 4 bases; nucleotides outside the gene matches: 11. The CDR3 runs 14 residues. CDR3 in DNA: TGTGCCACATACTCCAGGGGGCTTGGCTATGGCTACACCTTC. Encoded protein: CATYSRGLGYGYTF.

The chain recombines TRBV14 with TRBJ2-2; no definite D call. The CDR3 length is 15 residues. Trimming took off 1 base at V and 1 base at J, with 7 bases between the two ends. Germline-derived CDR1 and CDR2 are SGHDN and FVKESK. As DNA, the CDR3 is TGTGCCAGCAGCCAAGTTTCCGGGAACACCGGGGAGCTGTTTTTT. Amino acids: CASSQVSGNTGELFF.

The CDR3: CASSQDGGHNSNQPQHF. CDR3 nucleotides: TGTGCCAGCAGCCAAGACGGGGGGCATAATAGCAATCAGCCCCAGCATTTT. The genes are TRBV4-2 and TRBJ1-5, with D tentatively TRBD1 (6 bases). The CDR3 loop spans 17 amino acids. V was trimmed by 0 bases and J by 0 bases, leaving 12 bases between them. From germline, CDR1 is LGHNA and CDR2 YNFKEQ.

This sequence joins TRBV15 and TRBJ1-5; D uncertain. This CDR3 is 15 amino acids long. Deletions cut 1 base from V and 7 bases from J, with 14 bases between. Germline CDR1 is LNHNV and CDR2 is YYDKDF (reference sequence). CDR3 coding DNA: TGTGCCACCAGCAGAGCGCGGAGAGTAGAACAGCCCCAGCATTTT. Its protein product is CATSRARRVEQPQHF.

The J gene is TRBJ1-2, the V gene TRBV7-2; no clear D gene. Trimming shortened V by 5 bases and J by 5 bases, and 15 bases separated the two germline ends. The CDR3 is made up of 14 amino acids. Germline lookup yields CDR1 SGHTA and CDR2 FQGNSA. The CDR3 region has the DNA TGTGCCAGCAGCCCTACACAAGGTACTTATGGCTACACCTTC. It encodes CASSPTQGTYGYTF.

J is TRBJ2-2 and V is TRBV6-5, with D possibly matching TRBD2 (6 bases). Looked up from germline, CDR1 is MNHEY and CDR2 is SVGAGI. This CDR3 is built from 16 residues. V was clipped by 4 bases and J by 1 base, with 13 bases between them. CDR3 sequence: CASSSWPEGNTGELFF. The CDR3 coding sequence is TGTGCCAGCAGTTCCTGGCCGGAGGGGAACACCGGGGAGCTGTTTTTT.

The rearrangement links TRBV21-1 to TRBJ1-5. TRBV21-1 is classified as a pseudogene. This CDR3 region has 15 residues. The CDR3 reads CASSRGVGGRQPQHF. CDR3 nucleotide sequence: TGTGCCAGCAGCCGGGGTGTGGGGGGCAGGCAGCCCCAGCATTTT.

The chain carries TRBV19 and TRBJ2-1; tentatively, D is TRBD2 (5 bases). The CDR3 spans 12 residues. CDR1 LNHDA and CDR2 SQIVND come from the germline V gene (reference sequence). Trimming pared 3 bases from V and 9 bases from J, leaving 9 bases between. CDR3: CASSILASEQFF. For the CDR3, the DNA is TGTGCCAGTAGTATTCTAGCTTCTGAGCAGTTCTTC.

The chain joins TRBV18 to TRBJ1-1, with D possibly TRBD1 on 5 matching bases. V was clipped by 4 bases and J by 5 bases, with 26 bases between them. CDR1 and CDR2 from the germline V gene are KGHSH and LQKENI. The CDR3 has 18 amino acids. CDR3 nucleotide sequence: TGTGCCAGCTCACTGGCCCGCTGGGCCAGGGCCGAGGGGACTGAAGCTTTCTTT. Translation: CASSLARWARAEGTEAFF.

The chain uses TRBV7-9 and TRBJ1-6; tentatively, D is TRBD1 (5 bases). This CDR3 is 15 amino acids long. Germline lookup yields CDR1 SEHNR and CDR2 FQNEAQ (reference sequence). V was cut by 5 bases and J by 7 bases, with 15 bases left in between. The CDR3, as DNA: TGTGCCAGCAGCGCAGGGAGCGCCTCCAATTCACCCCTCCACTTT. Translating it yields CASSAGSASNSPLHF.

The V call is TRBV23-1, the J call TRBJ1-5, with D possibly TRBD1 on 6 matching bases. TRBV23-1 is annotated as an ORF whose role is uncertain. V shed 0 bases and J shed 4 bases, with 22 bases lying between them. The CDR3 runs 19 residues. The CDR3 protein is CASSQSAPGVELYNQPQHF. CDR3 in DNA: TGCGCCAGCAGTCAATCGGCCCCAGGGGTGGAACTCTATAATCAGCCCCAGCATTTT.